A single sample is the source of the 29 T cell receptor beta chains below, sequenced in a study of blood T cell repertoires in COVID-19. The repertoire was sequenced with immunoSEQ multiplex PCR; TCRdb's copy has only in-frame clones and lacks some. The sample has about 58,000 clones, 78% seen once. Sequencing input: peripheral blood. Source of these receptors: a human donor in a cohort sampled during active COVID-19.

The rearrangement uses TRBV5-1 and TRBJ2-6; TRBD2 might be the D (5 bases). Per the germline V gene, CDR1 is SGHRS and CDR2 is YFSETQ. Trimming shortened V by 4 bases and J by 0 bases, and 11 bases separated the two germline ends. The CDR3 contains 16 residues. The CDR3 region is CASSIGLNSGANVLTF. As DNA, the CDR3 is TGCGCCAGCAGCATAGGACTGAACTCTGGGGCCAACGTCCTGACTTTC.

The CDR3 loop reads CSASKGARSYEQYF. The CDR3, as DNA: TGCAGTGCTAGTAAGGGGGCAAGGTCCTACGAGCAGTACTTC. The J gene is TRBJ2-7, the V gene TRBV20-1; 7 positions match TRBD1. Trimming at V came to 3 bases and at J to 1 base, leaving 6 bases not matched to a gene. This CDR3 spans 14 amino acids. Germline values: CDR1 DFQATT, CDR2 SNEGSKA (reference sequence).

The chain is built from TRBV5-1 and TRBJ2-7; TRBD2 agrees at 8 bases. Germline assignment: CDR1 SGHRS and CDR2 YFSETQ. The V gene end was trimmed by 4 bases and the J gene end by 3 bases; junction bases not matched to a gene: 18. The CDR3 covers 18 residues. The CDR3 loop reads CASSRYRGERGTNYEQYF. The CDR3 bases are TGCGCCAGCAGCCGCTACCGAGGGGAGCGGGGGACAAACTACGAGCAGTACTTC.

This sequence joins TRBV4-3 and TRBJ1-2, with D perhaps matching TRBD1 (6 bases). The V and J ends lost 0 bases and 4 bases respectively, with 15 bases between them. The CDR3 length is 16 residues. In germline, CDR1 is LGHNA, CDR2 YSLEER. This CDR3 reads CASSQDRDTTIYGYTF. CDR3 coding DNA: TGCGCCAGCAGCCAAGATCGGGACACAACAATCTATGGCTACACCTTC.

This clone was picked up a small number of times. This chain connects TRBV30 to TRBJ2-7, with D hard to call. The CDR3 spans 12 residues. The germline V gene has CDR1 GTSNPN and CDR2 SVGIG (reference sequence). Trimming stripped 2 bases from V and 5 bases from J, with 10 bases between. The CDR3 DNA is TGTGCCTGGAGTCTCAGATTCCACGAGCAGTACTTC. Translated: CAWSLRFHEQYF.

This rearrangement joins TRBV5-6 to TRBJ1-2; TRBD1 aligns across 9 bases. Trimming cost V 1 base and J 4 bases; bases outside gene matches: 17. Germline loops: CDR1 SGHDT, CDR2 YYEEEE. The CDR3 consists of 19 residues. In nucleotides, the CDR3 is TGTGCCAGCAGCTTGTGGTTCGGGACAGGGAGGCCCTCCATCTATGGCTACACCTTC. Translated: CASSLWFGTGRPSIYGYTF.

This sequence joins TRBV4-2 and TRBJ2-3; 10 nucleotides line up with TRBD1. Germline CDR1 and CDR2: LGHNA and YNFKEQ. CDR3 length equals 15 residues. V lost 4 bases and J lost 4; bases outside the gene matches: 5. CDR3 residues: CASSLGQGRADTQYF. Written as DNA, the CDR3 is TGTGCCAGCAGCCTGGGACAGGGGAGGGCAGATACGCAGTATTTT.

The chain uses TRBV19 and TRBJ2-7; possible D gene TRBD2, 6 bases. V was shortened by 3 bases and J by 3 bases, with 21 bases between the two germline ends. The CDR3 is 17 amino acids. Germline loops: CDR1 LNHDA, CDR2 SQIVND (reference sequence). The CDR3 DNA is TGTGCCAGTAGTATTCCCACCATGGCGGGGCGGAACTACGAGCAGTACTTC. It is translated as CASSIPTMAGRNYEQYF.

This chain connects TRBV7-2 to TRBJ2-7; 7 nucleotides agree with TRBD2. J gave up 6 bases and V 5 bases, and 7 bases lay outside the gene matches. Looked up from germline, CDR1 is SGHTA and CDR2 is FQGNSA. There are 13 residues in the CDR3. The CDR3 spells CASSRDWGGEQYF. The CDR3 bases are TGTGCCAGCAGCCGGGACTGGGGGGGCGAGCAGTACTTC.

The chain carries TRBV2 and TRBJ2-7; 10 nucleotides align to TRBD1. V was clipped by 7 bases and J by 5 bases; unmatched bases: 8. CDR1 is SNHLY and CDR2 is FYNNEI in the germline V gene. The CDR3 contains 14 residues. The CDR3 DNA is TGTGCCAGCAAAAGGGACAGGGGTTCCGACGAGCAGTACTTC. This encodes CASKRDRGSDEQYF. Combining the CDR3 with reference TRBV2 and TRBJ2-7 gives the whole variable domain EPEVTQTPSHQVTQMGQEVILRCVPISNHLYFYWYRQILGQKVEFLVSFYNNEISEKSEIFDDQFSVERPDGSNFTLKIRSTKLEDSAMYFCASKRDRGSDEQYFGPGTRLTVT.

The chain joins TRBV4-1 to TRBJ1-4, with TRBD1 matching over 7 bases. The germline CDR1 and CDR2 sequences are MGHRA and YSYEKL. The CDR3 is 16 amino acids. After removal of 3 bases from V and 7 bases from J, the junction contained 11 bases not matched to a gene. CDR3 residues: CASSQSKGTVGEKLFF. The CDR3 coding sequence is TGCGCCAGCAGCCAGTCAAAAGGGACAGTTGGTGAAAAACTGTTTTTT.

This clone was counted once. V and J are TRBV6-5 and TRBJ1-2; D possibly corresponds to TRBD1 (5 bases). The CDR3 contains 14 residues. Trimming pared 8 bases from V and 2 bases from J, leaving 15 bases between. Germline CDR1 MNHEY, CDR2 SVGAGI. The CDR3 reads CASGPRAENYGYTF. In DNA form, the CDR3 reads TGTGCCAGCGGCCCCAGGGCAGAAAACTATGGCTACACCTTC.

Sample share makes this clone medium-sized. The V call is TRBV27, the J call TRBJ1-5; 10 bases map to TRBD1. The V and J ends lost 8 bases and 3 bases, in that order; junction bases with no gene match: 4. The CDR3 spans 14 residues. The germline CDR1 and CDR2 sequences are MNHEY and SMNVEV (reference sequence). Written as DNA, the CDR3 is TGTGCCAGCGCCGACAGGGGGCCCAATCAGCCCCAGCATTTT. This sequence encodes CASADRGPNQPQHF.

This clone has only one observation. V gene TRBV6-4 combines with J gene TRBJ2-1; D may be TRBD1 (5 bases). The CDR3 sequence is 13 residues long. The V and J ends lost 5 bases and 10 bases respectively, with 15 bases between them. Germline CDR1 and CDR2: MRHNA and SNTAGT. Written as DNA, the CDR3 is TGTGCCAGCAGTCCGTCTGAAAGGGGCGAGCAGTTCTTC. This translates into CASSPSERGEQFF.

The CDR3 is CASSIYGSTDTQYF. CDR3 bases: TGTGCCAGTAGTATATACGGGAGCACAGATACGCAGTATTTT. V and J are TRBV19 and TRBJ2-3; D uncertain. The CDR3 extends over 14 amino acids. CDR1 LNHDA and CDR2 SQIVND come from the germline V gene (reference sequence). V lost 2 bases and J lost 0, with 6 bases in between.

The rearrangement uses TRBV15 and TRBJ2-3, with 7 bases identical to TRBD2. Germline V gene lookup returns CDR1 LNHNV and CDR2 YYDKDF (reference sequence). Trimming took 0 bases from V and 3 from J; bases not matched to a gene: 3. The CDR3 has 15 residues. The DNA of the CDR3 is TGTGCCACCAGCAGAGAACGCGGGAGTACAGATACGCAGTATTTT. Its protein product is CATSRERGSTDTQYF.

The genes are TRBV28 and TRBJ2-2, with D unresolved. Per the germline V gene, CDR1 is MDHEN and CDR2 is SYDVKM. V lost 4 bases to trimming and J lost 0 bases, with 15 bases between them. There are 17 residues in the CDR3. CDR3 in amino acids: CASSWAIDPTNTGELFF. The CDR3 coding sequence is TGTGCCAGCAGTTGGGCAATAGACCCCACGAACACCGGGGAGCTGTTTTTT.

This clone was observed a single time. The chain is built from TRBV6-2 or TRBV6-3 and TRBJ1-6; 9 bases fit TRBD1. The germline CDR1 and CDR2 sequences are MNHEY and SVGEGT. The junction had 18 bases not matched to a gene; V was cut back by 6 bases and J by 9 bases. The CDR3 is 18 amino acids. The CDR3, as DNA: TGTGCCAGCAGCCCGGACAGGGGTAACTATGTAAGGAGTTCACCCCTCCACTTT. Its protein is CASSPDRGNYVRSSPLHF.

This chain connects TRBV6-2 or TRBV6-3 to TRBJ2-5, with TRBD1 matching over 7 bases. The CDR3 has 13 amino acids. Germline V gene lookup returns CDR1 MNHEY and CDR2 SVGEGT. With V trimmed by 6 bases and J by 3 bases, 4 bases remained unmatched. CDR3 bases: TGTGCCAGCAGCCACGGGACAGAAGAGACCCAGTACTTC. Amino acid sequence: CASSHGTEETQYF.

The chain recombines TRBV28 with TRBJ1-6; a weak D match, TRBD1 (6 bases). V was shortened by 6 bases and J by 1 base, with 10 bases between the two germline ends. Germline lookup yields CDR1 MDHEN and CDR2 SYDVKM. The CDR3 consists of 15 residues. This CDR3 is CASRSGTSYNSPLHF. The CDR3 coding sequence is TGTGCCAGCAGGTCCGGGACATCCTATAATTCACCCCTCCACTTT.

This sequence joins TRBV6-6 and TRBJ1-1; D gene uncertain. Trimming shortened V by 5 bases and J by 0 bases, and 10 bases separated the two germline ends. This CDR3 comprises 14 residues. Germline CDR1 reads MNHNY; CDR2 reads SVGAGI (reference sequence). CDR3 DNA sequence: TGTGCCAGCAGTCGGGGAGAACTGAACACTGAAGCTTTCTTT. Translating it yields CASSRGELNTEAFF.

This rearrangement joins TRBV5-6 to TRBJ2-7; TRBD2 matches at 11 bases. V lost 4 bases, J lost 1 base, and 7 bases stayed unmatched. CDR1 and CDR2 (germline): SGHDT, YYEEEE. This CDR3 is built from 16 residues. The CDR3 DNA reads TGTGCCAGCAGCCCGACCGGGACTAGCGGTTCCTACGAGCAGTACTTC. Amino acids: CASSPTGTSGSYEQYF.

This chain joins TRBV19 and TRBJ2-7, with D possibly TRBD1 on 6 matching bases. V lost 3 bases and J lost 1, with 19 bases in between. CDR3 length: 17 amino acids. Germline lookup yields CDR1 LNHDA and CDR2 SQIVND (reference sequence). The CDR3 loop is CASSILPGQLGSYEQYF. CDR3 in DNA: TGTGCCAGTAGTATTTTACCCGGACAGCTCGGTTCCTACGAGCAGTACTTC.

The chain couples TRBV7-2 to TRBJ1-2; D may be TRBD1 (6 bases). V was shortened by 2 bases and J by 6 bases, with 13 bases between the two germline ends. The V gene's germline CDR1 is SGHTA and CDR2 FQGNSA. The CDR3 runs 14 residues. CDR3 amino acids: CASSLQGRNNGYTF. The CDR3 DNA reads as TGTGCCAGCAGCTTACAGGGGCGAAATAATGGCTACACCTTC.

V is TRBV5-4 and J is TRBJ1-4; 11 positions agree with TRBD1. V lost 4 bases to trimming and J lost 5 bases; unmatched junction nucleotides: 7. CDR3 size: 16 residues. From germline, CDR1 is SGHNT and CDR2 YYREEE (reference sequence). The CDR3 spells CASSVRTGGLNEKLFF. DNA of the CDR3: TGTGCCAGCAGCGTAAGGACAGGGGGCTTGAATGAAAAACTGTTTTTT.

To note about this clone: A much more abundant neighbour one base away suggests this may be a read error. Other DNA sequences within the sample encode an identical CDR3. The gene calls are TRBV27 and TRBJ1-5; D gene unclear. There are 14 residues in the CDR3. The ends were cut back, 3 bases at V and 0 bases at J, with 6 bases in the middle. Germline CDR1 and CDR2: MNHEY and SMNVEV (reference sequence). CDR3 amino acids: CASSFSDSNQPQHF. CDR3 bases: TGTGCCAGCAGTTTTAGCGATAGCAATCAGCCCCAGCATTTT.

The chain has TRBV29-1 and TRBJ2-2; possible D gene TRBD2, 6 bases. This CDR3 contains 15 residues. The V and J ends lost 0 bases and 5 bases respectively, with 13 bases between them. Per the germline V gene, CDR1 is SQVTM and CDR2 is ANQGSEA. In DNA form, the CDR3 reads TGCAGCGTTGAAGAGGCGGGGCGTAAAACCGGGGAGCTGTTTTTT. Translated, it gives CSVEEAGRKTGELFF.

V usage is TRBV6-1 and J usage is TRBJ1-1; possible D gene TRBD1, 5 bases. Germline V gene lookup returns CDR1 MNHNS and CDR2 SASEGT. Trimming pared 2 bases from V and 2 bases from J, leaving 9 bases between. This CDR3 comprises 14 residues. CDR3 sequence reads: CASSETDINTEAFF. The CDR3 coding sequence is TGTGCCAGCAGTGAAACGGACATAAACACTGAAGCTTTCTTT.

The rearrangement links TRBV9 to TRBJ1-2; D is ambiguous. The germline V gene has CDR1 SGDLS and CDR2 YYNGEE. Trimming pared 0 bases from V and 7 bases from J, leaving 13 bases between. The CDR3 spans 14 residues. The CDR3 sequence is CASSVVTAGSGYTF. CDR3 in DNA: TGTGCCAGCAGCGTAGTTACGGCGGGTAGTGGCTACACCTTC. The variable domain in full, completed from reference TRBV9 and TRBJ1-2, reads DSGVTQTPKHLITATGQRVTLRCSPRSGDLSVYWYQQSLDQGLQFLIQYYNGEERAKGNILERFSAQQFPDLHSELNLSSLELGDSALYFCASSVVTAGSGYTFGSGTRLTVV.